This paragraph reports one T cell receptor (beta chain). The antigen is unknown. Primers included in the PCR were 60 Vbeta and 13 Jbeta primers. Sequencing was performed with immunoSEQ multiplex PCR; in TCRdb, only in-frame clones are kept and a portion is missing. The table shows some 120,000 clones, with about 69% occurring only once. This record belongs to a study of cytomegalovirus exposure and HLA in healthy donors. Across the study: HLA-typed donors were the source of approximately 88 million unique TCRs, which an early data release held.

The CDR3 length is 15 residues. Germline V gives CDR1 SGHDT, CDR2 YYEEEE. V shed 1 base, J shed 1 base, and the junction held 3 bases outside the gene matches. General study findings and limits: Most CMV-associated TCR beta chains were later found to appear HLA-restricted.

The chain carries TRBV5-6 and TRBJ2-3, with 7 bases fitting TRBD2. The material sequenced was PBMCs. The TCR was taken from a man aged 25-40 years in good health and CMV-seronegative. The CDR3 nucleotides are TGTGCCAGCAGCTTGATTGCGGGGGGCACAGATACGCAGTATTTT. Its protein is CASSLIAGGTDTQYF.